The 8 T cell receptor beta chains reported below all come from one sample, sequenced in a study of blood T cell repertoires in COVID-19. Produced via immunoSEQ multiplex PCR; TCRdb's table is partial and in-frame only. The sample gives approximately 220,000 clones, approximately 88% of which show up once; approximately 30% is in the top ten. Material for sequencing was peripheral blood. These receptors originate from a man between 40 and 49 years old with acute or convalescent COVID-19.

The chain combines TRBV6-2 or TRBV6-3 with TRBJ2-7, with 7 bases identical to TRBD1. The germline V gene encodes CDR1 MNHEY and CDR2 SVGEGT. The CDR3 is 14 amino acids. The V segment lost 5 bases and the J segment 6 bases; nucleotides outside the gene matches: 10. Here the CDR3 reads CASSTDRILREQYF. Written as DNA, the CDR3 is TGTGCCAGCAGTACGGACAGGATCCTTCGCGAGCAGTACTTC.

The CDR3 here is CASSQDLCLAGAVGMVQYF. DNA of the CDR3: TGTGCCAGCAGCCAAGATCTGTGCCTAGCGGGAGCTGTCGGGATGGTGCAGTATTTT. The rearrangement links TRBV3-1 (or the pseudogene TRBV3-2) to TRBJ2-3, with 10 bases that match TRBD2. The CDR3 contains 19 residues. Germline loops: CDR1 LGHDT, CDR2 YNNKEL (reference sequence). J lost 11 bases, V lost 0 bases, and 20 bases had no gene match.

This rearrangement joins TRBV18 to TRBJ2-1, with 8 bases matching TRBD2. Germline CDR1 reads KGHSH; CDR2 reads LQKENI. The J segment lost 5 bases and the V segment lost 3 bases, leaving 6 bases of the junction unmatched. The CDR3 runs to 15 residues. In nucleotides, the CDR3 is TGTGCCAGCTCACCTAGACTAGCGAACGACAATGAGCAGTTCTTC. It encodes CASSPRLANDNEQFF.

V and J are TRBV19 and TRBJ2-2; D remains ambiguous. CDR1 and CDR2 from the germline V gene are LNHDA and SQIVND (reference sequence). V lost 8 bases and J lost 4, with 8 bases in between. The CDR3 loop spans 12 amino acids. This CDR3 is CASVGLTGELFF. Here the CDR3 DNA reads TGTGCCAGTGTCGGTCTCACCGGGGAGCTGTTTTTT.

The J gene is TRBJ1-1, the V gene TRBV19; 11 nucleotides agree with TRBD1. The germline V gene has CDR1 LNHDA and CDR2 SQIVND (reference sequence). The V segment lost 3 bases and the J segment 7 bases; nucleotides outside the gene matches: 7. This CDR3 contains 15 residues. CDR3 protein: CASSIWTGGIGEAFF. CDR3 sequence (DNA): TGTGCCAGTAGTATCTGGACAGGGGGCATTGGTGAAGCTTTCTTT.

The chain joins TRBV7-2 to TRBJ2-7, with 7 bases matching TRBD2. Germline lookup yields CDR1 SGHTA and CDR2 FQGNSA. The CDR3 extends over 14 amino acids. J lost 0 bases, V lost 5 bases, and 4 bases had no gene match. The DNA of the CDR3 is TGTGCCAGCAGCCTCACTAGCGACTCCTACGAGCAGTACTTC. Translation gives CASSLTSDSYEQYF.

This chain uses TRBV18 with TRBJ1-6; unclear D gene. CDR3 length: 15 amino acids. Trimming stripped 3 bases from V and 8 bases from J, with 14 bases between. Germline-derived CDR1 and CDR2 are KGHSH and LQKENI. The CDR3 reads CASSPGSGLDSPLHF. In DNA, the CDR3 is TGTGCCAGCTCACCTGGATCAGGCCTCGATTCACCCCTCCACTTT. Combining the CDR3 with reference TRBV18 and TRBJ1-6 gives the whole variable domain NAGVMQNPRHLVRRRGQEARLRCSPMKGHSHVYWYRQLPEEGLKFMVYLQKENIIDESGMPKERFSAEFPKEGPSILRIQQVVRGDSAAYFCASSPGSGLDSPLHFGNGTRLTVT.

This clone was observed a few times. The CDR3 sequence is CASSLEPSGSETQYF. CDR3 coding DNA: TGCGCCAGCAGCTTGGAACCCAGCGGGAGTGAGACCCAGTACTTC. The chain has TRBV5-1 and TRBJ2-5; 8 nucleotides line up with TRBD2. CDR3 length equals 15 residues. Germline CDR1 SGHRS, CDR2 YFSETQ. V lost 0 bases and J lost 5; bases outside the gene matches: 6. Supplemented by reference TRBV5-1 and TRBJ2-5, the full variable domain reads KAGVTQTPRYLIKTRGQQVTLSCSPISGHRSVSWYQQTPGQGLQFLFEYFSETQRNKGNFPGRFSGRQFSNSRSEMNVSTLELGDSALYLCASSLEPSGSETQYFGPGTRLLVL.